The next 17 T cell receptor beta chains were all read from a single sample in a study of somatic mutations in cytotoxic T cells in rheumatoid arthritis. Sequencing was performed with immunoSEQ multiplex PCR; in TCRdb, only in-frame clones are kept and a portion is missing. Among several hundred clones listed, 87% were seen once. The sequenced material came from CD8+ T cells sorted from blood. Source of these receptors: a woman in her seventies with rheumatoid arthritis.

The chain links TRBV9 to TRBJ2-7, with TRBD2 matching 10 bases. The CDR3 has 16 amino acids. Germline lookup yields CDR1 SGDLS and CDR2 YYNGEE. V was clipped by 0 bases and J by 4 bases; unmatched bases: 7. The CDR3 protein is CASSVEAGGPTYEQYF. In DNA, the CDR3 is TGTGCCAGCAGCGTAGAAGCGGGAGGGCCGACGTACGAGCAGTACTTC. The variable domain in full, completed from reference TRBV9 and TRBJ2-7, reads DSGVTQTPKHLITATGQRVTLRCSPRSGDLSVYWYQQSLDQGLQFLIQYYNGEERAKGNILERFSAQQFPDLHSELNLSSLELGDSALYFCASSVEAGGPTYEQYFGPGTRLTVT.

The V and J genes are TRBV9 and TRBJ2-3; D call uncertain. Trimming left V 3 bases short and J 2 bases short, with 7 bases between. The CDR3 sequence is 13 residues long. Looked up from germline, CDR1 is SGDLS and CDR2 is YYNGEE. In DNA, the CDR3 is TGTGCCAGCAGCGACAGTCACACAGATACGCAGTATTTT. Protein sequence: CASSDSHTDTQYF.

V and J are TRBV9 and TRBJ2-2; no firm D call. From germline, CDR1 is SGDLS and CDR2 YYNGEE. This CDR3 comprises 14 residues. Trimming left V 0 bases short and J 3 bases short, with 6 bases between. The CDR3 spells CASSVGSDTGELFF. The CDR3 DNA sequence: TGTGCCAGCAGCGTAGGTTCAGACACCGGGGAGCTGTTTTTT. The variable domain in full, completed from reference TRBV9 and TRBJ2-2, reads DSGVTQTPKHLITATGQRVTLRCSPRSGDLSVYWYQQSLDQGLQFLIQYYNGEERAKGNILERFSAQQFPDLHSELNLSSLELGDSALYFCASSVGSDTGELFFGEGSRLTVL.

The table lists this clone with a count of one. The chain joins TRBV2 to TRBJ2-2; the match to TRBD2 covers 8 bases. CDR1 is SNHLY and CDR2 is FYNNEI in the germline V gene. The CDR3 is made up of 16 amino acids. J gave up 5 bases and V 7 bases, and 12 bases lay outside the gene matches. CDR3 nucleotides: TGTGCCAGCAAACCGTCAGCGGGAGAGGGTACCGGGGAGCTGTTTTTT. It specifies CASKPSAGEGTGELFF.

The chain joins TRBV9 to TRBJ2-1; the match to TRBD1 covers 7 bases. There are 16 residues in the CDR3. Looked up from germline, CDR1 is SGDLS and CDR2 is YYNGEE. Trimming took 4 bases from V and 2 from J; bases not matched to a gene: 9. CDR3 in DNA: TGTGCCAGCAGCCTAGAAGGGGGCCAGGCCTACAATGAGCAGTTCTTC. Residues: CASSLEGGQAYNEQFF.

The rearrangement joins TRBV9 to TRBJ1-4; D possibly corresponds to TRBD1 (6 bases). V lost 7 bases to trimming and J lost 5 bases, with 12 bases between them. CDR3 length: 13 residues. Looked up from germline, CDR1 is SGDLS and CDR2 is YYNGEE. The CDR3 bases are TGTGCCAGCGGGGGCAGGGAGAATGAAAAACTGTTTTTT. Translation gives CASGGRENEKLFF.

The chain joins TRBV9 to TRBJ2-3; 8 bases fit TRBD1. The germline gives CDR1 SGDLS, CDR2 YYNGEE. V lost 4 bases, J lost 2 bases, and 6 bases stayed unmatched. The CDR3 contains 15 residues. The CDR3 nucleotides read TGTGCCAGCAGCCAACCCCAGGGGGCCACAGATACGCAGTATTTT. It translates to CASSQPQGATDTQYF.

The J gene is TRBJ1-3, the V gene TRBV9, with D unclear. CDR1 is SGDLS and CDR2 is YYNGEE in the germline V gene. Trimming shortened V by 4 bases and J by 6 bases, and 14 bases separated the two germline ends. The CDR3 is made up of 14 amino acids. CDR3 sequence (DNA): TGTGCCAGCAGCCCGGGTGGATACCTAAACACCATATATTTT. It yields the protein CASSPGGYLNTIYF.

The CDR3 region is CASSVAGGAGGTDTQYF. The CDR3 DNA sequence: TGTGCCAGCAGCGTAGCCGGGGGGGCAGGGGGCACAGATACGCAGTATTTT. The chain combines TRBV9 with TRBJ2-3, with 8 bases that match TRBD2. Germline trimming cut 0 bases from V and 1 base from J; bases unmatched to any gene: 7. The CDR3 covers 17 residues. Germline lookup yields CDR1 SGDLS and CDR2 YYNGEE.

The V gene is TRBV4-1, the J gene TRBJ2-7; D is possibly TRBD2 (6 bases). The germline CDR1 and CDR2 sequences are MGHRA and YSYEKL. V lost 4 bases and J 5 bases, leaving 18 bases between the germline ends. CDR3 length: 15 amino acids. Written as DNA, the CDR3 is TGCGCCAGCAGCCTTTCGGAGGGCACGCGGCACGAGCAGTACTTC. Its protein is CASSLSEGTRHEQYF.

This clone occurred once. The chain carries TRBV9 and TRBJ1-1, with TRBD1 identical over 8 bases. V lost 0 bases, J lost 4 bases, and 5 bases stayed unmatched. This CDR3 has 15 amino acids. Germline CDR1 SGDLS, CDR2 YYNGEE. The CDR3 nucleotides read TGTGCCAGCAGCGTAGGTGGCAGGGGGCTCACTGAAGCTTTCTTT. This gives the protein CASSVGGRGLTEAFF. Full variable domain (remainder filled in from reference TRBV9 and TRBJ1-1): DSGVTQTPKHLITATGQRVTLRCSPRSGDLSVYWYQQSLDQGLQFLIQYYNGEERAKGNILERFSAQQFPDLHSELNLSSLELGDSALYFCASSVGGRGLTEAFFGQGTRLTVV.

The chain recombines TRBV9 with TRBJ2-1; 8 positions match TRBD2. This CDR3 has 16 amino acids. Germline CDR1 is SGDLS and CDR2 is YYNGEE. After removal of 2 bases from V and 6 bases from J, the junction contained 10 bases not matched to a gene. The CDR3 protein is CASSVPSGSGSNEQFF. In nucleotides, the CDR3 is TGTGCCAGCAGCGTGCCGAGCGGGAGTGGCTCCAATGAGCAGTTCTTC.

The chain carries TRBV9 and TRBJ2-7; possibly TRBD1 for D (6 bases). Looked up from germline, CDR1 is SGDLS and CDR2 is YYNGEE. This CDR3 is 14 amino acids long. Trimming took off 5 bases at V and 5 bases at J, with 17 bases between the two ends. CDR3 nucleotide sequence: TGTGCCAGCAGTGGGTCAGGGGCGCACGACGAGCAGTACTTC. Its translation is CASSGSGAHDEQYF. Drawing the rest from reference TRBV9 and TRBJ2-7, the complete variable domain is DSGVTQTPKHLITATGQRVTLRCSPRSGDLSVYWYQQSLDQGLQFLIQYYNGEERAKGNILERFSAQQFPDLHSELNLSSLELGDSALYFCASSGSGAHDEQYFGPGTRLTVT.

V is TRBV5-1 and J is TRBJ2-7; D may be TRBD2 (5 bases). The CDR3 has 13 amino acids. Germline V CDR1 and CDR2: SGHRS, YFSETQ. V shed 2 bases and J shed 0 bases, with 6 bases lying between them. CDR3 coding DNA: TGCGCCAGCAGCTTCGGGGACTCCTACGAGCAGTACTTC. It specifies CASSFGDSYEQYF.

The V gene is TRBV28, the J gene TRBJ2-1; D possibly corresponds to TRBD2 (6 bases). Looked up from germline, CDR1 is MDHEN and CDR2 is SYDVKM. This CDR3 is built from 14 residues. The V and J ends lost 11 bases and 4 bases respectively, with 18 bases between them. The CDR3 loop reads CASSLSGPYNEQFF. CDR3 nucleotide sequence: TGTGCCTCTAGCCTCAGCGGGCCTTACAATGAGCAGTTCTTC.

The rearrangement joins TRBV9 to TRBJ2-3, with 8 bases matching TRBD2. The germline V gene encodes CDR1 SGDLS and CDR2 YYNGEE. V dropped 0 bases and J dropped 6; count of bases not matched to a gene: 9. The CDR3 spans 16 residues. CDR3 sequence reads: CASSVARRGGSDTQYF. For the CDR3, the DNA is TGTGCCAGCAGCGTAGCGCGTCGGGGGGGCTCGGATACGCAGTATTTT.

This chain links TRBV9 with TRBJ2-4, with a possible D match to TRBD1 (6 bases). In germline, CDR1 is SGDLS, CDR2 YYNGEE. The CDR3 spans 15 residues. Deletions cut 5 bases from V and 7 bases from J, with 19 bases between. The CDR3 nucleotides read TGTGCCAGCAGTGCTACCGGGACATACCCTAACATTCAGTACTTC. This gives the protein CASSATGTYPNIQYF.